This T cell receptor beta chain was identified in a study of T-cell reconstitution after alpha-beta-depleted transplantation in children. Broader study findings: At around two months after transplant, the alpha-beta T cells were reportedly derived from several hundred expanded clones that came from non-depleted graft cells. Fresh T-cell production supplied most of the T-cell counts and diversity seen one year after transplant. After transplant, high TCRbeta diversity at day 60 in some patients arose from surviving recipient T cells and thymic progenitors.

As for this clonotype: Its antigen remains unidentified.

V was clipped by 2 bases and J by 6 bases, with 7 bases between them. The CDR3 covers 13 residues. Unique molecular identifiers featured in how the TCRbeta library was prepared. TCRdb analysed the PCR reads with MiXCR anew, one entry per CDR3 protein. The data contain around 450,000 distinct CDR3 sequences, about 16% of them singletons. This receptor was identified in a boy under two years old who had a stem cell transplant for Wiskott-Aldrich syndrome, so the T cells may come from the graft donor. The chain joins TRBV12-3 or TRBV12-4 to TRBJ2-2; D call uncertain. The sequenced sample was PBMCs, mostly from graft donor cells, obtained 360 days after TCRalphabeta/CD19-depleted stem cell transplant. The CDR3 sequence is CASSLSGSGELFF. The CDR3 DNA sequence: TGTGCCAGCAGTTTATCGGGTTCCGGGGAGCTGTTTTTT.